This T cell receptor beta chain was found in a study of T cell responses to AZD1222 COVID-19 vaccine. Turning to the study itself: Whether given at about 4 or about 12 weeks, second doses were pooled. Overall study results and limits: Only 5 or 6 AZD1222 recipients were seropositive at baseline. Repertoires were collected only later (after the peak T cell response had occurred). The study found vaccine-associated CD4 TCRs spanning spike, dominant at 160-218 and 743-854.

Measured with immunoSEQ multiplex PCR; TCRdb has only the in-frame clones, and not every one. The sample contains 70,000 to 80,000 clones, 80% to 90% of which appear only once. This clone has just a few counts. The target antigen is unknown. The ends lost 3 bases at V and 8 bases at J; junction bases unmatched: 12. The CDR3 totals 15 residues. The V gene's germline CDR1 is GTSNPN and CDR2 SVGIG (reference sequence). The sequence was collected from an adult in good health. This chain links TRBV30 with TRBJ1-4, with 7 positions matching TRBD1. Here the sequenced sample was peripheral blood, taken on day 0 of AZD1222 vaccination. As DNA, the CDR3 is TGTGCCTGGAGCCCCCCAGGGGGAGGGTCAGAAAAACTGTTTTTT. Protein: CAWSPPGGGSEKLFF. Full variable domain (missing parts from reference TRBV30 and TRBJ1-4): SQTIHQWPATLVQPVGSPLSLECTVEGTSNPNLYWYRQAAGRGLQLLFYSVGIGQISSEVPQNLSASRPQDRQFILSSKKLLLSDSGFYLCAWSPPGGGSEKLFFGSGTQLSVL.